This TCR beta chain was found in a study of graft-versus-host responses after intestinal transplantation. The assay was immunoSEQ multiplex PCR, and TCRdb's table has in-frame clones only and misses some. The sample has roughly 97,000 clones, roughly 87% seen once. J lost 1 base, V lost 0 bases, and 9 bases had no gene match. The CDR3 consists of 18 residues. Germline V lookup: CDR1 LGHNT, CDR2 FRNRAP. In the case of this clone: No antigen is known for it.

The sample consisted of unstimulated CD4+ T cells sorted from spleen or lymph node cells, taken before intestinal transplant. The chain recombines TRBV12-5 with TRBJ2-7; 10 bases agree with TRBD2. This TCR derives from a human donor who received an intestinal transplant. Here the CDR3 reads CASGLVLAGALRSYEQYF. CDR3 coding DNA: TGTGCTAGTGGTTTGGTCCTAGCGGGAGCGCTCCGTTCCTACGAGCAGTACTTC.